The sample holds one count of the clone carrying this TCR beta chain. This sample is part of a study of Ad26.COV2.S vaccination and SARS-CoV-2 variants. Study-wide context: Once, or twice with 56 days between doses, Ad26.COV2.S was given intramuscularly.

The CDR3 length is 16 residues. Germline V lookup: CDR1 KGHDR, CDR2 SFDVKD. Between the trimmed V and J ends, which lost 4 bases and 4 bases, there was a span of 18 bases. Treatment in this sample: some 20 received Ad26.COV2.S at low or high dose, single or two shots; about 5 received placebo; per-sample allocation not given. Specimen acquisition occurred on day 63 following the initial vaccine or placebo injection. Produced via immunoSEQ multiplex PCR; TCRdb's table is partial and in-frame only. The table shows a few hundred thousand clones, with 90% occurring only once. The rearrangement joins TRBV24-1 to TRBJ1-2; D gene unclear. The TCR originated in a person between 18 and 65 years old who received the Ad26.COV2.S COVID-19 vaccine or a placebo. This specimen was peripheral blood, taken in a trial of Ad26.COV2.S vaccine versus placebo. The CDR3 protein is CATSDPSAPGGYGYTF. In DNA form, the CDR3 reads TGTGCCACCAGTGACCCCTCGGCCCCGGGAGGCTATGGCTACACCTTC.